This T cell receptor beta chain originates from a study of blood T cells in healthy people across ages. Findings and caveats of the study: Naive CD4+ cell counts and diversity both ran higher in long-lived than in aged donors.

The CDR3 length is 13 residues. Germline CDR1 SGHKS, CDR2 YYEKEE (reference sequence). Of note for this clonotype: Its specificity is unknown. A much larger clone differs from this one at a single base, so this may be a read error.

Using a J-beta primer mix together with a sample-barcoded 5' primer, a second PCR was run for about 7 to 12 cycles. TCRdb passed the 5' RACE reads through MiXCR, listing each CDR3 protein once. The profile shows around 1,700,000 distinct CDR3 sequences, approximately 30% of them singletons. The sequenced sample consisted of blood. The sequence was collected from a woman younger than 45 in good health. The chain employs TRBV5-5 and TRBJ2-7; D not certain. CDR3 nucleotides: TGTGCCGGCAGCTTGGAGTTCTCCTACGAGCAGTACTTC. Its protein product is CAGSLEFSYEQYF.